The 3 T cell receptor beta chains below were found in one sample sequenced in a study of shared clonotypes between healthy human individuals. Method: immunoSEQ multiplex PCR; TCRdb's copy keeps in-frame clones and lacks some. Here the sample spans 1,500,000 or so clones, roughly 96% being singletons. The sample taken for sequencing was naive CD4+ T cells sorted from blood. The sample's subset: CD45RA+ positively selected. The receptors were gathered from a man in his thirties or forties in good health.

The rearrangement links TRBV7-9 to TRBJ2-2; TRBD1 aligns across 9 bases. Trimming at V came to 8 bases and at J to 1 base, leaving 2 bases not matched to a gene. Germline-derived CDR1 and CDR2 are SEHNR and FQNEAQ (reference sequence). This CDR3 comprises 14 residues. CDR3 sequence (DNA): TGTGCCAGCTGGGACAGGGTGAACACCGGGGAGCTGTTTTTT. As protein: CASWDRVNTGELFF.

The V call is TRBV7-9, the J call TRBJ2-1; D unclear. This CDR3 region has 12 residues. CDR1 and CDR2 (germline): SEHNR, FQNEAQ (reference sequence). V shed 5 bases and J shed 8 bases, with 10 bases lying between them. CDR3 residues: CASSPRWDEQFF. In nucleotides, the CDR3 is TGTGCCAGCAGCCCCCGTTGGGATGAGCAGTTCTTC. Using reference TRBV7-9 and TRBJ2-1 for the parts outside the CDR3, the full variable domain is DTGVSQNPRHKITKRGQNVTFRCDPISEHNRLYWYRQTLGQGPEFLTYFQNEAQLEKSRLLSDRFSAERPKGSFSTLEIQRTEQGDSAMYLCASSPRWDEQFFGPGTRLTVL.

The chain recombines TRBV7-9 with TRBJ1-5, with a tentative D call TRBD1 (5 bases). V was cut by 5 bases and J by 9 bases, with 17 bases left in between. The CDR3 spans 14 residues. Germline CDR1 SEHNR, CDR2 FQNEAQ (reference sequence). CDR3 sequence: CASSDSGALGPQHF. CDR3 DNA sequence: TGTGCCAGCAGCGACTCCGGGGCCCTTGGGCCCCAGCATTTT.